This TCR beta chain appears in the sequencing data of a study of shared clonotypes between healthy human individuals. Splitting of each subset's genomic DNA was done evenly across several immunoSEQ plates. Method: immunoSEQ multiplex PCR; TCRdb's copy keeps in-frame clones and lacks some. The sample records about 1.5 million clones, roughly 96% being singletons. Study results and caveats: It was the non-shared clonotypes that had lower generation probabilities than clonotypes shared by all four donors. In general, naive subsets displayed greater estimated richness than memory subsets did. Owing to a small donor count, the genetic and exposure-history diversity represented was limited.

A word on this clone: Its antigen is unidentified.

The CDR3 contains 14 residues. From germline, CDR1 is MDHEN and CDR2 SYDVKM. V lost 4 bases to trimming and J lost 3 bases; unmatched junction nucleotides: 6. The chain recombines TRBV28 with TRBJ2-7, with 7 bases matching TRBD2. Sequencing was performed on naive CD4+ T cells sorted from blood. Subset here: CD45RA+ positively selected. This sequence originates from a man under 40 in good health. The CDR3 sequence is CASSSGGRGYEQYF. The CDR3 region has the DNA TGTGCCAGCAGTTCTGGCGGGAGAGGCTACGAGCAGTACTTC.